This T cell receptor (beta chain) was identified during a study of neurological immune-mediated disorders (dated by TCRdb to about 2019). Notes on the research overall: Among the approximately 34 multiple sclerosis patients, roughly 31 had relapsing-remitting MS and 3 had secondary progressive MS. Peripheral blood TCR-beta repertoires from patients with HTLV-I-associated myelopathy (HAM/TSP), patients with multiple sclerosis, and healthy controls were compared in the study using UMI-based sequencing. The cohort was made up of 68 subjects, consisting of roughly 14 HAM/TSP patients, approximately 35 multiple sclerosis patients and around 20 healthy controls. The 90 to 120 TCR-beta libraries covered PBMC samples along with longitudinal samples, technical triplicates, and paired sorted CD4+ and CD8+ T-cell subsets.

Libraries from unsorted PBMCs were made from 2 million PBMCs kept in RNAlater at -80 degrees C until RNA extraction. Multiple sclerosis patients were enrolled in a US clinical protocol under which disease progression was evaluated by magnetic resonance imaging. PBMCs were separated from peripheral blood using Ficoll-Hypaque density gradient centrifugation and then cryopreserved in liquid nitrogen. General conclusions and limits of the study: In phylogenetic analysis, the repertoires of 18 of 34 MS patients grouped into a cluster of related CDR3 sequences, which suggests a possible signature at the repertoire level. Across subjects, expanded clones never shared an identical CDR3 amino acid sequence, which suggests that the TCR-beta repertoires in every group were private. No clinical or MRI features were associated with the MS cluster, and the authors said that larger cohorts are needed. TCR clonal expansion was greatest in HAM/TSP patients and smallest in MS patients, who ranked below even healthy controls.

This clonotype has at least ten counts. Its antigen remains undetermined. Qualities for individual bases were not recorded, and no much larger clone is one base off. In the germline V gene, CDR1 corresponds to SGHRS and CDR2 to YFSETQ. The CDR3 numbers 17 residues from cysteine through phenylalanine. CDR3 DNA only is kept here, 51 bases in frame from base 1. For this chain, trimming is 4 bases at the V end and 0 bases at the J end, and the number of junction bases without a gene match is 6. To synthesize cDNA, template-switch 5'RACE was performed with a primer carrying a 10-nucleotide random unique molecular identifier so that each TCR transcript was tagged. Every sequencing run covered 15-18 subjects and yielded more than 180 million TCR-beta sequences. Total RNA was extracted with the RNeasy kit. TCR-beta VDJ regions were amplified with primers for the TCR constant region and the 5'RACE anchor, using the KAPA Real-time Library Amplification kit. Sample indexes and Illumina adaptors were added in a first PCR, after which library yield was increased in a second PCR. After Ampure bead purification, the TCR product of roughly 650 bp was size-selected on a 2% E-gel SizeSelection system. Before pooling, library quality was checked on a Bioanalyzer, concentration was measured with Qubit, and libraries were quantified with the Kapa Library Quantification kit. Libraries were sequenced paired-end 2 x 150 bp on an Illumina HiSeq 2500. To increase sequence diversity, roughly 24-32% phiX was spiked into each library pool. Per the authors' processing: The UMI-based MiGEC pipeline processed quality-filtered reads and removed over 80% of raw TCR sequences during error correction. VDJ genes were aligned to IMGT germline references, and clonotypes were defined by unique CDR3 amino acid sequence plus V-J genes. VDJtools evaluated clonal expansion, Shannon diversity and CDR3 relatedness (CalcPairwiseDistances, ClusterSamples); CLCbio workbench built phylogenetic trees. Clones with at least 8 unique UMIs were defined as expanded, with this threshold being based on coefficient-of-variation modelling across technical triplicates. Starting from the raw public reads, TCRdb applied fastp trimming at Q25, assembled clones with MiXCR and retained in-frame beta chains. Identical CDR3 protein sequences are pooled into one entry, listed with their most common genes and DNA. In this record, the V and J calls reflect TCRdb's handling and not the investigators' own analysis. The sample includes 78,000 or so distinct CDR3 sequences, with about 5.2% observed a single time. About 2% of the sample is taken by the ten largest.

This receptor was taken from a woman younger than 45 with multiple sclerosis. This receptor chain uses TRBV5-1 and TRBJ2-5; 13 bases in the junction line up with TRBD2. The sample comprised PBMCs. The nucleotide sequence reads TGCGCCAGCAGCCCAGGACTAGCGGGAGCGTACCAAGAGACCCAGTACTTC. Translated, it gives CASSPGLAGAYQETQYF.